These T cell receptor beta chains were read from a single sample in a study of blood T cell repertoires in COVID-19. Assay used: immunoSEQ multiplex PCR; TCRdb lists only in-frame clones, some missing. Found here are 150,000 or so clones, 70% to 85% of them singletons; the top ten hold over 9%. Material: PBMCs or T cells enriched from blood (not recorded which). Receptors originate from a man in his forties or fifties who had recovered from COVID-19. CDR3s include the opening cysteine and the closing phenylalanine or tryptophan. The D gene is left open where the match is weak. Size is omitted from some rows. Given values are once, few, many or a class for expanded clones.

abundance: .; d_gene: .; v_gene: TRBV18; j_gene: TRBJ2-7; CDR3nt: TGTGCCAGCTCACCCGACAGCTACGAGCAGTACTTC; CDR3aa: CASSPDSYEQYF
abundance: few; d_gene: TRBD1; v_gene: TRBV5-1; j_gene: TRBJ1-6; CDR3nt: TGCGCCAGCAGCGCGGACAGGGGAAATTCACCCCTCCACTTT; CDR3aa: CASSADRGNSPLHF
abundance: few; d_gene: .; v_gene: TRBV7-9; j_gene: TRBJ1-5; CDR3nt: TGTGCCAGCAGTGAACGGAGCAATCAGCCCCAGCATTTT; CDR3aa: CASSERSNQPQHF
abundance: .; d_gene: .; v_gene: TRBV18; j_gene: TRBJ2-2; CDR3nt: TGTGCCAGCTCACCAGCCGGGGGACTCACCGGGGAGCTGTTTTTT; CDR3aa: CASSPAGGLTGELFF
abundance: .; d_gene: TRBD1; v_gene: TRBV5-1; j_gene: TRBJ2-7; CDR3nt: TGCGCCAGCAGCTGGGGACAGCCGTCCTACGAGCAGTACTTC; CDR3aa: CASSWGQPSYEQYF
abundance: .; d_gene: .; v_gene: TRBV5-1; j_gene: TRBJ1-1; CDR3nt: TGCGCCAGCAGCCAGGACAGAGGGAACACTGAAGCTTTCTTT; CDR3aa: CASSQDRGNTEAFF
abundance: .; d_gene: .; v_gene: TRBV5-1; j_gene: TRBJ2-5; CDR3nt: TGCGCCAGCAGCTTCAATGGGGGCGGAGAGACCCAGTACTTC; CDR3aa: CASSFNGGGETQYF
abundance: .; d_gene: .; v_gene: TRBV2; j_gene: TRBJ1-1; CDR3nt: TGTGCCAGCAGACAGGTATTGAACACTGAAGCTTTCTTT; CDR3aa: CASRQVLNTEAFF
abundance: .; d_gene: TRBD2; v_gene: TRBV20-1; j_gene: TRBJ2-1; CDR3nt: TGCAGTGCTAGTGTCTCTAGCGGCGGGTCGTACAATGAGCAGTTCTTC; CDR3aa: CSASVSSGGSYNEQFF
abundance: .; d_gene: .; v_gene: TRBV9; j_gene: TRBJ1-2; CDR3nt: TGTGCCAGCAGCGCCGAGGCGCTGGAGATTCCTTCCTCCAACTATGGCTACACCTTC; CDR3aa: CASSAEALEIPSSNYGYTF
abundance: .; d_gene: .; v_gene: TRBV6-1; j_gene: TRBJ1-5; CDR3nt: TGTGCCAGCAGTGAATCGATAGGGGTACTACTTCGTAGCAATCAGCCCCAGCATTTT; CDR3aa: CASSESIGVLLRSNQPQHF
abundance: .; d_gene: TRBD1; v_gene: TRBV5-1; j_gene: TRBJ2-3; CDR3nt: TGCGCCAGCAGCCCACGACAGGGGGCTAGCACAGATACGCAGTATTTT; CDR3aa: CASSPRQGASTDTQYF
abundance: .; d_gene: .; v_gene: TRBV9; j_gene: TRBJ2-1; CDR3nt: TGTGCCAGCAGCGTGAGAAACAATGAGCAGTTCTTC; CDR3aa: CASSVRNNEQFF
abundance: .; d_gene: .; v_gene: TRBV4-1; j_gene: TRBJ2-2; CDR3nt: TGCGCCAGCAGCCTTTCGCGGGGATTGAACACCGGGGAGCTGTTTTTT; CDR3aa: CASSLSRGLNTGELFF
abundance: .; d_gene: .; v_gene: TRBV2; j_gene: TRBJ1-2; CDR3nt: TGTGCCAGCAGTGAAGGCACAGGGATTCGTGGCTACACCTTC; CDR3aa: CASSEGTGIRGYTF
abundance: .; d_gene: .; v_gene: TRBV2; j_gene: TRBJ1-5; CDR3nt: TGTGCCAGCAGTGAAGGGGAGGGTGGTCAGCCCCAGCATTTT; CDR3aa: CASSEGEGGQPQHF
abundance: .; d_gene: .; v_gene: TRBV19; j_gene: TRBJ1-4; CDR3nt: TGTGCCAGTAACAGGACCCCCCTGGAAAAACTGTTTTTT; CDR3aa: CASNRTPLEKLFF
abundance: .; d_gene: TRBD1; v_gene: TRBV5-1; j_gene: TRBJ2-7; CDR3nt: TGCGCCAGCAGCTCCTCCGGGACAGGGGAAGGGGCCAGCTACGAGCAGTACTTC; CDR3aa: CASSSSGTGEGASYEQYF
abundance: .; d_gene: .; v_gene: TRBV5-6; j_gene: TRBJ2-1; CDR3nt: TGTGCCAGCAGCTTGGTGACTAGATCGAATGAGCAGTTCTTC; CDR3aa: CASSLVTRSNEQFF
abundance: .; d_gene: TRBD1; v_gene: TRBV19; j_gene: TRBJ1-2; CDR3nt: TGTGCCAGTAGCACAAAGGCCTCGGGACAGGCAAATGGCTACACCTTC; CDR3aa: CASSTKASGQANGYTF
abundance: .; d_gene: .; v_gene: TRBV28; j_gene: TRBJ2-7; CDR3nt: TGTGCCAGCAGCCCGGTTAGTCCCTACGAGCAGTACTTC; CDR3aa: CASSPVSPYEQYF
abundance: .; d_gene: .; v_gene: TRBV18; j_gene: TRBJ2-1; CDR3nt: TGTGCCAGCTCCCCTAGCATGGAAAATGAGCAGTTCTTC; CDR3aa: CASSPSMENEQFF
abundance: .; d_gene: TRBD2; v_gene: TRBV6-5; j_gene: TRBJ2-3; CDR3nt: TGTGCCAGCAGCCGAGCGGGGGGATACTCAGATACGCAGTATTTT; CDR3aa: CASSRAGGYSDTQYF
abundance: .; d_gene: TRBD1; v_gene: TRBV19; j_gene: TRBJ1-4; CDR3nt: TGTGCCAGTAGTGGCAGGGGGTCAACTAATGAAAAACTGTTTTTT; CDR3aa: CASSGRGSTNEKLFF
abundance: .; d_gene: .; v_gene: TRBV5-1; j_gene: TRBJ1-6; CDR3nt: TGCGCCAGCAGCTTGGGCGGGACCAGCTCCTATAATTCACCCCTCCACTTT; CDR3aa: CASSLGGTSSYNSPLHF
abundance: .; d_gene: TRBD1; v_gene: TRBV5-4; j_gene: TRBJ2-7; CDR3nt: TGTGCCAGCAGCTTGGGTGGACAGGGATCCTACGAGCAGTACTTC; CDR3aa: CASSLGGQGSYEQYF
abundance: .; d_gene: .; v_gene: TRBV28; j_gene: TRBJ1-2; CDR3nt: TGTGCCATTTCTTGGGGAGACACTTATGGCTACACCTTC; CDR3aa: CAISWGDTYGYTF
abundance: .; d_gene: .; v_gene: TRBV19; j_gene: TRBJ2-2; CDR3nt: TGTGCCAGTAGTATAGATCAGGGGTGGGCCGGGGAGCTGTTTTTT; CDR3aa: CASSIDQGWAGELFF
abundance: .; d_gene: .; v_gene: TRBV10-3; j_gene: TRBJ1-5; CDR3nt: TGTGCCATCTCCCAGACTTTGAGCAATCAGCCCCAGCATTTT; CDR3aa: CAISQTLSNQPQHF
abundance: .; d_gene: .; v_gene: TRBV3-1/TRBV3-2; j_gene: TRBJ1-4; CDR3nt: TGTGCCAGCAGCCTAGACAGTTCAACTAATGAAAAACTGTTTTTT; CDR3aa: CASSLDSSTNEKLFF
abundance: .; d_gene: .; v_gene: TRBV3-1/TRBV3-2; j_gene: TRBJ2-5; CDR3nt: TGTGCCAGCAGCCCAGACAGGACCGCGGGGGTAGATGAGACCCAGTACTTC; CDR3aa: CASSPDRTAGVDETQYF
abundance: .; d_gene: TRBD1; v_gene: TRBV11-2; j_gene: TRBJ1-6; CDR3nt: TGTGCCAGCGGGGACAGCCATAATTCACCCCTCCACTTT; CDR3aa: CASGDSHNSPLHF
abundance: .; d_gene: .; v_gene: TRBV29-1; j_gene: TRBJ1-2; CDR3nt: TGCAGCGTTGTGCAGGCGGGCGTCACCTTC; CDR3aa: CSVVQAGVTF
abundance: .; d_gene: .; v_gene: TRBV6-2/TRBV6-3; j_gene: TRBJ2-5; CDR3nt: TGTGCCAGCAGTGGAGGAAAGCGGGCCTGGCAAGAGACCCAGTACTTC; CDR3aa: CASSGGKRAWQETQYF
abundance: .; d_gene: TRBD2; v_gene: TRBV5-4; j_gene: TRBJ2-1; CDR3nt: TGTGCCAGCAGGCCCGGACTAGCGGGGGGAAATGAGCAGTTCTTC; CDR3aa: CASRPGLAGGNEQFF
abundance: .; d_gene: .; v_gene: TRBV7-2; j_gene: TRBJ2-3; CDR3nt: TGTGCTGGAGCTTCTGTCTCAGATACGCAGTATTTT; CDR3aa: CAGASVSDTQYF
abundance: .; d_gene: TRBD2; v_gene: TRBV6-4; j_gene: TRBJ2-3; CDR3nt: TGTGCCAGCAGTGACTACCCGACTAGCGGGGGTGGTGCAGATACGCAGTATTTT; CDR3aa: CASSDYPTSGGGADTQYF
abundance: once; d_gene: TRBD2; v_gene: TRBV5-1; j_gene: TRBJ2-7; CDR3nt: TGCGCCAGCAGCTTGTCACTAGCGGGGAGGAGCTCCTACGAGCAGTACTTC; CDR3aa: CASSLSLAGRSSYEQYF
abundance: .; d_gene: .; v_gene: TRBV30; j_gene: TRBJ1-1; CDR3nt: TGTGCCTGGAGAATCCGGGGAGACACTGAAGCTTTCTTT; CDR3aa: CAWRIRGDTEAFF
abundance: once; d_gene: .; v_gene: TRBV27; j_gene: TRBJ1-5; CDR3nt: TGTGCCAGCAGTTGGGGGGTCGGCAATCAGCCCCAGCATTTT; CDR3aa: CASSWGVGNQPQHF
abundance: .; d_gene: .; v_gene: TRBV5-1; j_gene: TRBJ2-1; CDR3nt: TGCGCCAGCAGCTGGCGAACCGGGACAAACTCCTACAATGAGCAGTTCTTC; CDR3aa: CASSWRTGTNSYNEQFF
abundance: .; d_gene: TRBD1; v_gene: TRBV27; j_gene: TRBJ2-2; CDR3nt: TGTGCCAGCAGGTGGGACAGGGACACCGGGGAGCTGTTTTTT; CDR3aa: CASRWDRDTGELFF
abundance: .; d_gene: TRBD2; v_gene: TRBV3-1/TRBV3-2; j_gene: TRBJ2-3; CDR3nt: TGTGCCAGCAGCCAAGGTTTGCGGGGGGGCACAGATACGCAGTATTTT; CDR3aa: CASSQGLRGGTDTQYF
abundance: .; d_gene: .; v_gene: TRBV3-1/TRBV3-2; j_gene: TRBJ2-7; CDR3nt: TGTGCCAGCAGCCAAGCAACAGTGAGCTACGAGCAGTACTTC; CDR3aa: CASSQATVSYEQYF
abundance: .; d_gene: TRBD1; v_gene: TRBV5-4; j_gene: TRBJ2-1; CDR3nt: TGTGCCAGCAGGGACCGGGACAGGCCCGACAATGAGCAGTTCTTC; CDR3aa: CASRDRDRPDNEQFF
abundance: .; d_gene: TRBD2; v_gene: TRBV7-6; j_gene: TRBJ2-1; CDR3nt: TGTGCCAGCAGCTTAGTGGTCGGGGGGGCTTCCAATGAGCAGTTCTTC; CDR3aa: CASSLVVGGASNEQFF
abundance: .; d_gene: TRBD1; v_gene: TRBV28; j_gene: TRBJ1-1; CDR3nt: TGTGCCAGCAGTTTAGGAGGGGGCCCGAACACTGAAGCTTTCTTT; CDR3aa: CASSLGGGPNTEAFF
abundance: .; d_gene: TRBD1; v_gene: TRBV7-8; j_gene: TRBJ1-3; CDR3nt: TGTGCCAGCAGTTCAGGACAGGGAGGCACTGGAAACACCATATATTTT; CDR3aa: CASSSGQGGTGNTIYF
abundance: once; d_gene: .; v_gene: TRBV6-4; j_gene: TRBJ1-1; CDR3nt: TGTGCCAGCAGTGAAGACAGTGATATGAACACTGAAGCTTTCTTT; CDR3aa: CASSEDSDMNTEAFF
abundance: once; d_gene: .; v_gene: TRBV7-2; j_gene: TRBJ1-1; CDR3nt: TGTGCCAGCAGCTTAGTGGGGGGACCCATTGAAGCTTTCTTT; CDR3aa: CASSLVGGPIEAFF
abundance: .; d_gene: TRBD1; v_gene: TRBV5-6; j_gene: TRBJ2-1; CDR3nt: TGTGCCAGCAGCTTTTCGCCCTCCGGGACAGAGAGAAACAATGAGCAGTTCTTC; CDR3aa: CASSFSPSGTERNNEQFF